Here is one TCR beta chain with its context. The data derive from a study of blood T cell repertoires in COVID-19. Study-level background: Donors in the United States, Italy and Spain gave samples during acute or convalescent COVID-19. Nucleic acid was either cDNA or gDNA, and it came from T cells, B-cell-depleted T cells, or PBMCs.

This CDR3 comprises 15 residues. The germline CDR1 and CDR2 sequences are WSHSY and SAAADI. The V and J ends lost 0 bases and 4 bases respectively, with 10 bases between them. Method: immunoSEQ multiplex PCR; TCRdb's copy keeps in-frame clones and lacks some. The top ten clones hold 2% to 2.5% of a sample with fewer than 300,000 clones, approximately 93% of them seen once. Seattle patients were enrolled while actively infected and followed longitudinally. The source material was peripheral blood. The clonotype originates from a woman aged 25 to 39 with COVID-19, enrolled during active disease. The chain links TRBV10-2 to TRBJ1-5; a possible D gene is TRBD1 (5 bases). The CDR3 nucleotides are TGCGCCAGCAGTGAGTCTCAGGGAAGGAATCAGCCCCAGCATTTT. Translated: CASSESQGRNQPQHF.